This TCR beta chain was found in a study of radiotherapy plus CTLA-4 blockade in lung cancer. Repertoires were generated with immunoSEQ multiplex PCR, while TCRdb's copy carries only in-frame clones and drops some. The table has some 38,000 clones, roughly 77% seen once. The table lists this clone with a few counts. CDR1 and CDR2 (germline): GTSNPN, SVGIG (reference sequence). There are 14 residues in the CDR3. Trimming left V 1 base short and J 7 bases short, with 16 bases between. This receptor was obtained from a human donor with non-small cell lung cancer who had stable disease on radiotherapy plus ipilimumab. Sample: peripheral blood, taken from a patient treated with radiotherapy plus ipilimumab. This chain connects TRBV30 to TRBJ1-1; D ambiguous. The CDR3 nucleotides are TGTGCCTGGAGTGACTACCGTGGGAGGAGTGAAGCTTTCTTT. Its protein is CAWSDYRGRSEAFF. The full variable domain, rest sourced from reference TRBV30 and TRBJ1-1, is SQTIHQWPATLVQPVGSPLSLECTVEGTSNPNLYWYRQAAGRGLQLLFYSVGIGQISSEVPQNLSASRPQDRQFILSSKKLLLSDSGFYLCAWSDYRGRSEAFFGQGTRLTVV.